The entry that follows covers one T cell receptor beta chain sequence. Produced via immunoSEQ multiplex PCR; TCRdb's table is partial and in-frame only. The sample contains 30,000 to 45,000 clones, around nine tenths of which appear only once. The data stem from a study of T cell changes during pregnancy in multiple sclerosis. This CDR3 is 15 amino acids long. The J segment lost 5 bases and the V segment lost 3 bases, leaving 3 bases of the junction unmatched. The germline CDR1 and CDR2 sequences are KGHSH and LQKENI. This receptor was obtained from a female donor with multiple sclerosis, enrolled in a pregnancy study. V is TRBV18 and J is TRBJ2-7; 14 bases line up with TRBD2. The sequenced sample was peripheral blood, obtained before pregnancy. The CDR3 nucleotides are TGTGCCAGCTCACCTCCGGGACTAGCGGGAGACGAGCAGTACTTC. It is translated as CASSPPGLAGDEQYF.